These 22 T cell receptor beta chains came from one sample sequenced in a study of breast tumors, draining lymph nodes, adjacent tissues. The lymph nodes were axillary draining lymph nodes from breast cancer patients. In TCRdb, the multiplex PCR reads were re-called with MiXCR into one record per CDR3 protein. The repertoire holds about 230,000 distinct CDR3 sequences, with about 30% as singletons. The sample consisted of axillary lymph node tissue. The receptors originated from a female donor with breast cancer. Some clones in this sample may be carry-over from other donors' samples.

This clonotype was seen many times. The rearrangement uses TRBV18 and TRBJ2-5, with a weak D call TRBD1 (6 bases). This CDR3 is built from 15 residues. Germline CDR1 reads KGHSH; CDR2 reads LQKENI. V lost 3 bases to trimming and J lost 7 bases, with 18 bases between them. This CDR3 is CASSPGQSLVWTQYF. CDR3 coding DNA: TGTGCCAGCTCACCCGGACAGTCCCTAGTTTGGACCCAGTACTTC.

This clonotype was seen a few times. The CDR3 ends on some other residue instead of the conserved phenylalanine or tryptophan, so this is likely a read error. The V gene is TRBV7-3, the J gene TRBJ2-3, with 7 bases aligning to TRBD1. The J segment lost 11 bases and the V segment lost 0 bases, leaving 8 bases of the junction unmatched. CDR3 length: 14 amino acids. The germline V gene has CDR1 SGHTA and CDR2 FQGTGA. The CDR3 bases are TGTGCCAGCAGCTTAACCCAGGGGGTGAATATGCAGTATCTT. Residues: CASSLTQGVNMQYL.

This clonotype came up many times. The chain links TRBV29-1 to TRBJ2-7, with D maybe TRBD1 (6 bases). V lost 5 bases, J lost 6 bases, and 23 bases lay in between. Looked up from germline, CDR1 is SQVTM and CDR2 is ANQGSEA. The CDR3 contains 15 residues. CDR3 in amino acids: CSVQPGHRSGAEQYF. The CDR3 nucleotides are TGCAGCGTTCAGCCGGGACATCGCTCAGGAGCCGAGCAGTACTTC.

This clonotype was recorded only once. This clone may be a read error of a much larger clone one base away. The chain joins TRBV20-1 to TRBJ2-4, with 7 nucleotides matching TRBD2. In germline, CDR1 is DFQATT, CDR2 SNEGSKA (reference sequence). This CDR3 has 15 amino acids. Trimming took 4 bases from V and 7 from J; bases not matched to a gene: 13. As DNA, the CDR3 is TGCAGTGCTAAGCTGGCGGGAGAATTCAACAACATTCAGTACTTC. Its protein is CSAKLAGEFNNIQYF.

On this clonotype: This clone may be a read error of a much larger clone one base away. The CDR3 loop is CAGGPAGQDYGYTF. The CDR3 nucleotides read TGTGCCGGCGGCCCAGCTGGACAGGACTATGGCTACACCTTC. The chain combines TRBV29-1 with TRBJ1-2, with 7 bases fitting TRBD1. Germline V CDR1 and CDR2: SQVTM, ANQGSEA. This CDR3 has 14 amino acids.

The sample holds many counts of this clonotype. V usage is TRBV24-1 and J usage is TRBJ2-3, with 12 bases lining up with TRBD2. From germline, CDR1 is KGHDR and CDR2 SFDVKD. The CDR3 sequence is 18 residues long. J gave up 0 bases and V 3 bases, and 6 bases lay outside the gene matches. CDR3 residues: CATSDLGTSGLSTDTQYF. DNA of the CDR3: TGTGCCACCAGTGATCTCGGGACTAGCGGGCTTAGCACAGATACGCAGTATTTT.

With respect to this clonotype: This may come from a read error, since a much larger clone is one base off. The V gene is TRBV6-1, the J gene TRBJ2-2, with 7 bases identical to TRBD1. CDR1 and CDR2 from the germline V gene are MNHNS and SASEGT. This CDR3 has 15 amino acids. V gave up 5 bases and J gave up 6 bases; unmatched junction bases: 9. The CDR3 region is CASSYAGGQSGELFF. The CDR3 DNA is TGTGCCAGCAGTTACGCTGGGGGACAGTCCGGGGAGCTGTTTTTT.

On this clonotype: A much bigger clone sits one base away, suggesting this may be a read error. This CDR3 is CASSYGTGTGTQYF. CDR3 nucleotides: TGTGCCAGCAGTTACGGGACAGGGACAGGTACGCAGTATTTT. The rearrangement links TRBV6-5 to TRBJ2-3; 9 positions agree with TRBD1. This CDR3 has 14 residues. Per the germline V gene, CDR1 is MNHEY and CDR2 is SVGAGI.

This clonotype came up many times. The chain has TRBV7-8 and TRBJ2-5; 9 bases match TRBD2. The CDR3 has 19 residues. Germline assignment: CDR1 SGHVS and CDR2 FQNEAQ. The V and J ends lost 5 bases and 3 bases, in that order; junction bases with no gene match: 19. For the CDR3, the DNA is TGTGCCAGCAGCCCCGCGCGGTTTTCGGCGGGAGGGCTAAAAGAGACCCAGTACTTC. Translated: CASSPARFSAGGLKETQYF.

The J gene is TRBJ1-4, the V gene TRBV5-4; D call uncertain. Germline V gives CDR1 SGHNT, CDR2 YYREEE (reference sequence). The CDR3 has 14 amino acids. V was trimmed by 1 base and J by 1 base, leaving 5 bases between them. The CDR3 DNA reads TGTGCCAGCAGCTTGTGGGGAACTAATGAAAAACTGTTTTTT. Residues: CASSLWGTNEKLFF. The complete variable domain, with remaining parts taken from reference TRBV5-4 and TRBJ1-4, reads ETGVTQSPTHLIKTRGQQVTLRCSSQSGHNTVSWYQQALGQGPQFIFQYYREEENGRGNFPPRFSGLQFPNYSSELNVNALELDDSALYLCASSLWGTNEKLFFGSGTQLSVL.

J is TRBJ2-7 and V is TRBV5-5; D perhaps matches TRBD1 (6 bases). CDR1 is SGHKS and CDR2 is YYEKEE in the germline V gene (reference sequence). The CDR3 is 16 residues long. Trimming shortened V by 4 bases and J by 6 bases, and 23 bases separated the two germline ends. The DNA of the CDR3 is TGTGCCAGCAGCACCTGGACAGCTTCACCTACTTCCGAGCAGTACTTC. This encodes CASSTWTASPTSEQYF.

This chain connects TRBV11-3 to TRBJ2-6; 9 nucleotides align to TRBD1. Germline CDR1 SGHNT, CDR2 YENEEA. The ends lost 1 base at V and 2 bases at J; junction bases unmatched: 9. The CDR3 extends over 19 amino acids. CDR3 in amino acids: CASSLGDRASNPGANVLTF. CDR3 sequence (DNA): TGTGCCAGCAGCTTAGGGGACAGGGCTTCCAACCCTGGGGCCAACGTCCTGACTTTC.

This clonotype appeared many times. The chain links TRBV2 to TRBJ2-4; D is uncertain. V lost 0 bases and J 0 bases, leaving 9 bases between the germline ends. Germline-derived CDR1 and CDR2 are SNHLY and FYNNEI. The CDR3 contains 16 residues. The CDR3 reads CASSEAPPLAKNIQYF. In DNA, the CDR3 is TGTGCCAGCAGTGAAGCCCCACCCCTAGCCAAAAACATTCAGTACTTC. Supplemented by reference TRBV2 and TRBJ2-4, the full variable domain reads EPEVTQTPSHQVTQMGQEVILRCVPISNHLYFYWYRQILGQKVEFLVSFYNNEISEKSEIFDDQFSVERPDGSNFTLKIRSTKLEDSAMYFCASSEAPPLAKNIQYFGAGTRLSVL.

This clonotype has ten or more counts. The chain carries TRBV28 and TRBJ1-5, with D perhaps matching TRBD1 (5 bases). This CDR3 has 13 amino acids. Germline loops: CDR1 MDHEN, CDR2 SYDVKM. V dropped 7 bases and J dropped 2 bases, with 9 bases sitting between them. The CDR3, as DNA: TGTGCCAGCACAGGGACGGGCAATCAGCCCCAGCATTTT. It encodes CASTGTGNQPQHF.

The chain is built from TRBV12-3 or TRBV12-4 and TRBJ2-5; 9 positions agree with TRBD1. V shed 6 bases and J 3 bases; nucleotides not matched to a gene: 8. This CDR3 is 15 amino acids long. The CDR3 bases are TGTGCCAGCAGCTTCTCGGGACAGGGAAAAGAGACCCAGTACTTC. This translates into CASSFSGQGKETQYF.

The V gene is TRBV10-3, the J gene TRBJ2-2; 8 bases map to TRBD2. The CDR3 is 14 residues long. Germline V gene data show CDR1 as ENHRY and CDR2 as SYGVKD. With 8 bases clipped from V and 0 bases from J, the junction kept 2 bases outside the gene matches. CDR3 loop: CAIRAGANTGELFF. In DNA, the CDR3 is TGTGCCATCCGAGCGGGGGCGAACACCGGGGAGCTGTTTTTT.

On this clonotype itself: The junction differs from germline at one of its ends, possibly a read error. V and J are TRBV24-1 and TRBJ2-2, with 8 bases aligning to TRBD2. The CDR3 runs to 14 residues. CDR1 is KGHDR and CDR2 is SFDVKD in the germline V gene. CDR3 region: CATSQTSAVEELFF. Written as DNA, the CDR3 is TGTGCCACCAGTCAGACTAGCGCGGTCGAGGAGTTGTTTTTT.

The V call is TRBV30, the J call TRBJ1-6; 10 bases fit TRBD1. This CDR3 has 15 amino acids. V shed 3 bases and J 10 bases; nucleotides not matched to a gene: 9. Germline lookup yields CDR1 GTSNPN and CDR2 SVGIG (reference sequence). CDR3 nucleotide sequence: TGTGCCTGGAGGGACAGGGGGTTTGAAGGCTCACCCCTCCACTTT. It translates to CAWRDRGFEGSPLHF. Variable domain in full (rest from reference TRBV30 and TRBJ1-6): SQTIHQWPATLVQPVGSPLSLECTVEGTSNPNLYWYRQAAGRGLQLLFYSVGIGQISSEVPQNLSASRPQDRQFILSSKKLLLSDSGFYLCAWRDRGFEGSPLHFGNGTRLTVT.

This clonotype was recorded at least ten times. The chain carries TRBV20-1 and TRBJ1-2; D unclear. The CDR3 totals 13 residues. In germline, CDR1 is DFQATT, CDR2 SNEGSKA (reference sequence). Trimming left V 6 bases short and J 1 base short, with 12 bases between. The CDR3 DNA reads TGCAGTGCCAGCAACGGGGATAACTATGGCTACACCTTC. Its protein product is CSASNGDNYGYTF.

This sequence joins TRBV20-1 and TRBJ2-7, with TRBD2 as a possible D gene (7 bases). The length of the CDR3 is 16 residues. V was trimmed by 0 bases and J by 9 bases, leaving 24 bases between them. Germline V gene lookup returns CDR1 DFQATT and CDR2 SNEGSKA (reference sequence). CDR3: CSAREGGGTRSWGQYF. The DNA for the CDR3 is TGCAGTGCTAGAGAGGGGGGGGGGACACGGAGTTGGGGGCAGTACTTC.

This clonotype was recorded many times. The chain uses TRBV7-2 and TRBJ2-1, with 11 nucleotides matching TRBD2. J was trimmed by 6 bases and V by 5 bases; bases with no gene match: 21. The CDR3 totals 20 residues. CDR1 is SGHTA, CDR2 FQGNSA, per germline. The CDR3 is CASSPWGTLAGGTPRNEQFF. CDR3 bases: TGTGCCAGCAGCCCCTGGGGGACTCTAGCGGGAGGCACACCCCGCAATGAGCAGTTCTTC.

This clonotype was counted ten times or more. One base away lies a much larger clone, so this may be a sequencing read error. It is likely a read error, because the conserved phenylalanine at the end of the CDR3 is missing. The J gene is TRBJ2-6, the V gene TRBV19; D might be TRBD2 (5 bases). In germline, CDR1 is LNHDA, CDR2 SQIVND (reference sequence). The CDR3 sequence is 17 residues long. Trimming cost V 7 bases and J 0 bases, with 16 bases left between them. The CDR3: CASMRADMSSGANVLTS. CDR3 in DNA: TGTGCCAGTATGCGGGCCGACATGAGCTCTGGGGCCAACGTCCTGACTTCC.